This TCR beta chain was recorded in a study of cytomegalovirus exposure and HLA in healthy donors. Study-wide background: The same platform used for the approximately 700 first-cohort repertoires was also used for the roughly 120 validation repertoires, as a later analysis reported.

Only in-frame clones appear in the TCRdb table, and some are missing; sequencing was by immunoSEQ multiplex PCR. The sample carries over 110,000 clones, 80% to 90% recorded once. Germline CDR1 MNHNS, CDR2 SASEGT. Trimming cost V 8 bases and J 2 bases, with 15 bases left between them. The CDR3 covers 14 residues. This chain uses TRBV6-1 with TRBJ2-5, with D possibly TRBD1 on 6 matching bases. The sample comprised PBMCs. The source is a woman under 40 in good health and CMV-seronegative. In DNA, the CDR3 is TGTGCCAGCTTTTGGGGGACACTACAAGAGACCCAGTACTTC. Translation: CASFWGTLQETQYF.